These 25 T cell receptor delta chains share one sample of origin, sequenced in a study of gammadelta T cells in human blood. TCRdb called clones from the RT-PCR reads again using CATT. This table has about 1,100 delta-chain clones, approximately 8% appearing once. Specimen: non-Vgamma9Vdelta2 gamma-delta T cells from adult blood. The source is a human donor.

By frequency in the sample, this clone is medium-sized. The V call is TRDV1, the J call TRDJ1; 8 bases are a match to TRDD3. The CDR3 loop spans 19 amino acids. The junction had 15 bases not matched to a gene; V was cut back by 3 bases and J by 0 bases. Germline V gene lookup returns CDR1 TSWWSYY and CDR2 QGS. Here the CDR3 reads CALGDPLRYWGLYTDKLIF. The CDR3 DNA reads TGTGCTCTTGGGGATCCTCTGCGGTACTGGGGGCTCTACACCGATAAACTCATCTTT.

This clone is large by share. The chain carries TRAV38-2/DV8 and TRDJ1, with 8 bases that match TRDD3. Trimming removed 2 bases from V and 0 bases from J; junction bases left unmatched: 12. The CDR3 loop spans 18 amino acids. Germline lookup yields CDR1 TSESDYY and CDR2 QEAYKQQN. The CDR3 loop reads CAYRRRTPPGGDTDKLIF. The CDR3 coding sequence is TGTGCTTATAGGAGGCGTACCCCTCCTGGGGGAGACACCGATAAACTCATCTTT.

This clone counts as large (0.1 to 1%). The J gene is TRDJ1, the V gene TRDV1; a weak D match, TRDD2 (7 bases). CDR3 size: 19 residues. Germline values: CDR1 TSWWSYY, CDR2 QGS. V gave up 0 bases and J gave up 0 bases, with 20 bases separating them. The CDR3 spells CALGELSYPWGLYTDKLIF. DNA of the CDR3: TGTGCTCTTGGGGAACTTTCCTACCCTTGGGGGTTGTACACCGATAAACTCATCTTT.

This clone is medium-sized in the sample. The DNA is omitted, as the CDR3 cannot be located on it reliably, and the CDR3 follows TCRdb's listing. The J gene is TRDJ1, the V gene TRDV1; TRDD3 is taken as the D call from the table, unchecked against the DNA. The CDR3 sequence runs 22 residues, both termini included. CDR1 and CDR2 (germline): TSWWSYY, QGS. CDR3 protein: CALGEKDFLRSPLELGDTKLIF.

This clone was seen only a few times. This sequence may be a read error, since a much larger clone differs from it by one base. The sample carries other DNA sequences with the same CDR3. The V call is TRDV1, the J call TRDJ1; maybe TRDD2 (5 bases). V was cut by 0 bases and J by 0 bases, with 38 bases left in between. The CDR3 totals 25 residues. Germline values: CDR1 TSWWSYY, CDR2 QGS. CDR3 sequence reads: CALGELPPVFPGRARLRQNTDKLIF. The CDR3 nucleotides read TGTGCTCTTGGGGAACTCCCCCCTGTCTTTCCTGGTAGGGCGCGGCTGAGACAAAACACCGATAAACTCATCTTT.

Sample share makes this clone medium-sized. The rearrangement joins TRAV38-2/DV8 to TRDJ1, with 8 bases matching TRDD3. Germline CDR1 and CDR2: TSESDYY and QEAYKQQN. V was clipped by 6 bases and J by 6 bases; unmatched bases: 28. The CDR3 is 20 amino acids. The CDR3 loop reads CAYTPESNLGDDPRMNKLIF. In DNA form, the CDR3 reads TGTGCTTATACCCCCGAGTCTAACCTGGGGGACGACCCAAGAATGAATAAACTCATCTTT.

By share, this clone ranks as medium-sized. The chain links TRAV29/DV5 to TRDJ1, with D perhaps matching TRDD2 or TRDD3 (5 bases each). Between the trimmed V and J ends, which lost 2 bases and 0 bases, there was a span of 32 bases. CDR1 and CDR2 (germline): NSMFDY, ISSIKDK. The length of the CDR3 is 21 residues. The CDR3 DNA reads as TGTGCAGCAAGGATGGGGACCCATTCGGCAAACCGCTTCCAGTACACCGATAAACTCATCTTT. Its protein is CAARMGTHSANRFQYTDKLIF.

Relative to its sample, this clone is large. The J gene is TRDJ1, the V gene TRAV36/DV7; TRDD2 or TRDD3 may be the D gene (5 bases each). This CDR3 spans 18 amino acids. The V end was cut by 2 bases, the J end by 0 bases, with 23 bases between. Looked up from germline, CDR1 is VTNFRS and CDR2 is LTSSGIE (reference sequence). CDR3 nucleotide sequence: TGTGCTGTGGATCTTCCCTCCCGATACTTATTCTACACCGATAAACTCATCTTT. Protein: CAVDLPSRYLFYTDKLIF.

About this clone itself: Since a far larger clone is one base different, this is likely a read error. Other DNA sequences within the sample encode an identical CDR3. V and J are TRDV1 and TRDJ1; the D is unclear. Germline CDR1 TSWWSYY, CDR2 QGS. CDR3 length: 20 residues. The V end lost 1 base, the J end lost 0 bases, and 24 bases lay between the germline ends. CDR3 sequence: CALGEPSLPLVGEYTDKLIF. CDR3 coding DNA: TGTGCTCTTGGGGAACCCTCCCTCCCCTTAGTGGGTGAGTACACCGATAAACTCATCTTT.

Only a few counts were recorded for this clone. The chain links TRDV1 to TRDJ1, with D perhaps TRDD3 (7 bases). There are 21 residues in the CDR3. CDR1 is TSWWSYY and CDR2 is QGS in the germline V gene. The V and J ends lost 2 bases and 6 bases respectively, with 34 bases between them. CDR3 loop: CALGEGGLPLTRWWIRYKLIF. CDR3 DNA: TGTGCTCTTGGGGAAGGGGGCCTTCCCTTAACCAGATGGTGGATACGGTATAAACTCATCTTT.

The chain carries TRDV1 and TRDJ1, with a tentative D call TRDD3 (6 bases). The CDR3 is 16 residues long. Germline V gives CDR1 TSWWSYY, CDR2 QGS. Between the trimmed V and J ends, which lost 3 bases and 4 bases, there was a span of 18 bases. DNA for the CDR3: TGTGCTCTTGGGGAGGGCCAACCTGGGGCCTTCGATAAACTCATCTTT. Its protein is CALGEGQPGAFDKLIF.

Judged by abundance, this clone is hyperexpanded. Other nucleotide sequences from this sample produce the same CDR3. This chain links TRDV1 with TRDJ1, with 13 bases matching TRDD3. With V trimmed by 0 bases and J by 4 bases, 20 bases remained unmatched. The CDR3 has 22 residues. CDR1 is TSWWSYY and CDR2 is QGS in the germline V gene. CDR3 residues: CALGELFLLYMTGGYAVDKLIF. CDR3 coding DNA: TGTGCTCTTGGGGAACTCTTCCTACTTTATATGACTGGGGGATACGCAGTCGATAAACTCATCTTT.

This clone has only a few counts. This chain links TRDV1 with TRDJ1; 11 bases agree with TRDD3. V lost 5 bases, J lost 8 bases, and 19 bases stayed unmatched. The CDR3 length is 18 residues. Germline lookup yields CDR1 TSWWSYY and CDR2 QGS. The CDR3 region has the DNA TGTGCTCTTGGGCATGCCTACTGGGGGATATTTCCCAGGGGAAAACTCATCTTT. This encodes CALGHAYWGIFPRGKLIF.

This clone is large in the sample. The chain combines TRDV1 with TRDJ1; 13 nucleotides line up with TRDD3. The V and J ends lost 1 base and 11 bases, in that order; junction bases with no gene match: 16. In germline, CDR1 is TSWWSYY, CDR2 QGS. CDR3 length: 18 residues. The CDR3 DNA reads TGTGCTCTTGGGGAACCCACAGAGGGTACTGGGGGATACGCCTCGCTCATCTTT. Translating it yields CALGEPTEGTGGYASLIF.

By share of the sample, this clone is large. The V gene is TRDV1, the J gene TRDJ1; TRDD3 matches at 12 bases. Losses at the gene ends were 2 bases for V and 0 bases for J; bases not matched to a gene: 13. CDR1 TSWWSYY and CDR2 QGS come from the germline V gene. The CDR3 has 20 amino acids. CDR3 region: CALGEFREPYWGIHTDKLIF. CDR3 sequence (DNA): TGTGCTCTTGGGGAATTTCGAGAACCGTACTGGGGGATACACACCGATAAACTCATCTTT.

The J gene is TRDJ1, the V gene TRDV1; TRDD3 matches at 11 bases. The CDR3 consists of 22 residues. The junction had 19 bases not matched to a gene; V was cut back by 1 base and J by 0 bases. Looked up from germline, CDR1 is TSWWSYY and CDR2 is QGS. The CDR3 DNA reads TGTGCTCTTGGGGAACCCACCTTCCTACTCTCCTGGGGGATACAATACACCGATAAACTCATCTTT. Encoded protein: CALGEPTFLLSWGIQYTDKLIF.

This clone is medium-sized. The chain has TRDV3 and TRDJ1; the D is unclear. Germline values: CDR1 TVYSNPD, CDR2 GDNSRS (reference sequence). V dropped 2 bases and J dropped 0 bases, with 13 bases sitting between them. The CDR3 runs to 14 residues. CDR3 region: CAFLTFGYTDKLIF. In DNA form, the CDR3 reads TGTGCCTTTCTAACGTTCGGGTACACCGATAAACTCATCTTT.

Within the sample, this clone is large (0.1 to 1%). V gene TRAV29/DV5 combines with J gene TRDJ1, with 12 bases lining up with TRDD3. CDR3 size: 21 residues. Trimming took 3 bases from V and 4 from J; bases not matched to a gene: 25. Germline CDR1 is NSMFDY and CDR2 is ISSIKDK. CDR3 nucleotides: TGTGCAGCAACCCTGGATGGAGGGACTGGGGGATACCCTGAAAGACGCGATAAACTCATCTTT. It encodes CAATLDGGTGGYPERRDKLIF.

This clone was detected only a few times. Translating this DNA gives a protein that differs at residue 6 from the TCRdb one, which belongs to a much larger clone; a read error is likely, and the protein shown is this translation. The chain employs TRAV29/DV5 and TRDJ1; 13 nucleotides match TRDD3. The CDR3 is 20 amino acids. V shed 2 bases, J shed 3 bases, and the junction held 19 bases outside the gene matches. Germline loops: CDR1 NSMFDY, CDR2 ISSIKDK. The CDR3 here is CAARGVFLRTGGYGPDKLIF. The CDR3 DNA reads TGTGCAGCAAGGGGTGTCTTCCTACGGACTGGGGGATACGGACCCGATAAACTCATCTTT.

This clone is labeled medium-sized (0.01 to 0.1%). V usage is TRDV1 and J usage is TRDJ1; 9 nucleotides align to TRDD3. The CDR3 loop spans 19 amino acids. V lost 0 bases, J lost 2 bases, and 13 bases stayed unmatched. CDR1 TSWWSYY and CDR2 QGS come from the germline V gene. This CDR3 is CALGELGRWGIVQTDKLIF. CDR3 coding DNA: TGTGCTCTTGGGGAACTTGGAAGGTGGGGGATAGTTCAGACCGATAAACTCATCTTT.

This clone was picked up a small number of times. The chain employs TRDV3 and TRDJ1; 9 bases map to TRDD2. The V segment lost 3 bases and the J segment 5 bases; nucleotides outside the gene matches: 28. Germline V gives CDR1 TVYSNPD, CDR2 GDNSRS (reference sequence). The CDR3 extends over 20 amino acids. DNA of the CDR3: TGTGCCTTCTCCTTCCTACGTGGAGAGGCTAGTGGGGGCTACTGGGATAAACTCATCTTT. Protein sequence: CAFSFLRGEASGGYWDKLIF.

By its share, this clone is large (0.1 to 1%). V and J are TRDV1 and TRDJ1, with TRDD3 as a possible D gene (5 bases). Germline CDR1 reads TSWWSYY; CDR2 reads QGS. V was cut by 5 bases and J by 0 bases, with 46 bases left in between. The CDR3 runs 26 residues. CDR3 nucleotide sequence: TGTGCTCTTGGGCCTTGGGGTAAGACAGGGTCCCCACCGCATGGGCAGGTAGGCCGGGACACCGATAAACTCATCTTT. It yields the protein CALGPWGKTGSPPHGQVGRDTDKLIF.

By sample fraction, this clone is medium-sized. The chain is built from TRDV1 and TRDJ1; the D gene is possibly TRDD3 (5 bases). Germline CDR1 and CDR2: TSWWSYY and QGS. The V gene lost 2 bases and the J gene lost 0 bases, with 22 bases spanning the gap. The CDR3 sequence is 19 residues long. DNA of the CDR3: TGTGCTCTTGGGGAATACCGGCTTACTGCAAGGGGGTACACCGATAAACTCATCTTT. It codes for CALGEYRLTARGYTDKLIF.

Remarks on this clone: This may be a read error: a much more frequent sequence differs by one nucleotide. The sample has other DNA sequences that encode this CDR3 too. V is TRDV1 and J is TRDJ1; possibly TRDD3 for D (6 bases). The CDR3 spans 15 residues. V lost 4 bases to trimming and J lost 4 bases, with 16 bases between them. Germline CDR1 TSWWSYY, CDR2 QGS. The CDR3 bases are TGTGCTCTTGGGGCGCAACGTTGGGGGTTCGATAAACTCATCTTT. Translation gives CALGAQRWGFDKLIF.

For this clone: A much larger clone differs from this one at a single base, so this may be a read error. The V gene is TRDV1, the J gene TRDJ1; the D gene is possibly TRDD3 (5 bases). The CDR3 extends over 15 amino acids. Germline CDR1 TSWWSYY, CDR2 QGS. V dropped 4 bases and J dropped 10 bases, with 22 bases sitting between them. The CDR3 coding sequence is TGTGCTCTTGGGGTTGTGGGGTCAACGAGTACAGGACTCATCTTT. It translates to CALGVVGSTSTGLIF.